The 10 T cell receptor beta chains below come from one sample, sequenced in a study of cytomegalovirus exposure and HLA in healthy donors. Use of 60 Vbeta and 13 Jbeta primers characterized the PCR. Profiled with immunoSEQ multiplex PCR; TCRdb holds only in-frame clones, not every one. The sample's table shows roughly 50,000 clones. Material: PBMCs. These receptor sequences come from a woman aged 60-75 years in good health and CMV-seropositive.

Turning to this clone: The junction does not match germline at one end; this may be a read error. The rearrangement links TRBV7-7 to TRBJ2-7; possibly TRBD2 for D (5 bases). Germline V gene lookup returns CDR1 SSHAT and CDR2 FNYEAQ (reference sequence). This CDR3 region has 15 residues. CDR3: CASSLGDGISYEQYF. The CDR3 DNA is TGTGCTAGCAGCTTGGGAGACGGTATCTCCTACGAGCAGTACTTC.

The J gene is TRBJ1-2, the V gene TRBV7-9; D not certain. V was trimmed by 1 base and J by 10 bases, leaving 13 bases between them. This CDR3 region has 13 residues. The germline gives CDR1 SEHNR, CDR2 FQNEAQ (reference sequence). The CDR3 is CASSLEWRIVYTF. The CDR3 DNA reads TGTGCCAGCAGCTTAGAGTGGCGGATAGTCTACACCTTC.

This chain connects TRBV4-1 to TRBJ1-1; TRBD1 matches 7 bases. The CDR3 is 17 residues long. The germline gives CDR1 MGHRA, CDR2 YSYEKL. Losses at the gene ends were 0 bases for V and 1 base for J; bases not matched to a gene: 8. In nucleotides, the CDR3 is TGCGCCAGCAGCCAAGATGTAGGGGCAGGGGGGAACACTGAAGCTTTCTTT. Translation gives CASSQDVGAGGNTEAFF.

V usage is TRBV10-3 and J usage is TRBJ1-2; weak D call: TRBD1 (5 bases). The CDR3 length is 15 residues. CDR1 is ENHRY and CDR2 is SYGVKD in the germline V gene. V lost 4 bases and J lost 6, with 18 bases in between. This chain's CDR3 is CAISVGGTSRDGYTF. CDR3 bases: TGTGCCATCAGTGTTGGGGGGACTTCGAGGGATGGCTACACCTTC.

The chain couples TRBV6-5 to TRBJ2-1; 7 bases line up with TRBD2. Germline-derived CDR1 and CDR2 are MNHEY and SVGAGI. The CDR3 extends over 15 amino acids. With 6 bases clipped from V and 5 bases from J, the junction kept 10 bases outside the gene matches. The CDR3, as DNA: TGTGCCAGCAGCCGGGGAGGGGAGGGCGACAATGAGCAGTTCTTC. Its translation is CASSRGGEGDNEQFF.

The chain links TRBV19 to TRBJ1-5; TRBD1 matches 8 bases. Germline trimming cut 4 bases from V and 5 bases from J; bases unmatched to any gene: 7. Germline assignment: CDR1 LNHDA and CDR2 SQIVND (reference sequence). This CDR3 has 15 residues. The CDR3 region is CASSTRTGTHQPQHF. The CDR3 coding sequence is TGTGCCAGTAGTACCCGGACAGGGACTCATCAGCCCCAGCATTTT.

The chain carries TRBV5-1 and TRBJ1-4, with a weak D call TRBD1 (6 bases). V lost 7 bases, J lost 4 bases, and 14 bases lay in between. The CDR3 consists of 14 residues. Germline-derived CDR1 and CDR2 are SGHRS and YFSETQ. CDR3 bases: TGCGCCAGCGGGCAACAGGGAGTTAATGAAAAACTGTTTTTT. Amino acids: CASGQQGVNEKLFF. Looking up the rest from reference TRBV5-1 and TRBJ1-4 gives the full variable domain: KAGVTQTPRYLIKTRGQQVTLSCSPISGHRSVSWYQQTPGQGLQFLFEYFSETQRNKGNFPGRFSGRQFSNSRSEMNVSTLELGDSALYLCASGQQGVNEKLFFGSGTQLSVL.

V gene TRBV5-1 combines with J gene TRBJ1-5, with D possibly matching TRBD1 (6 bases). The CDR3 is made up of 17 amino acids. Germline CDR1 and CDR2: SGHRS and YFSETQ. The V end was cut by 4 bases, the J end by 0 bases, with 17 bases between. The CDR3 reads CASSPGPQGYSNQPQHF. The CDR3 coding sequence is TGCGCCAGCAGCCCGGGGCCCCAGGGGTATAGCAATCAGCCCCAGCATTTT.

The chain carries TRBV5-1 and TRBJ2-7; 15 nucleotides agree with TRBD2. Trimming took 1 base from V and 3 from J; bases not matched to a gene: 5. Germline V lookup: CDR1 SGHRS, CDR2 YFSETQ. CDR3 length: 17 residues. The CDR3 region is CASSLRGTSGGHYEQYF. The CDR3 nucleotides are TGCGCCAGCAGCTTGAGAGGGACTAGCGGGGGGCACTACGAGCAGTACTTC.

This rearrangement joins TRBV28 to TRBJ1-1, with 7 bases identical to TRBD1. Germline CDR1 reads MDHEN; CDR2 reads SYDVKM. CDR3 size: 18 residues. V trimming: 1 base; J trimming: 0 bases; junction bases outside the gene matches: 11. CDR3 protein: CASSLLSTGALVNTEAFF. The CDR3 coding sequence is TGTGCCAGCAGTTTATTGTCAACAGGGGCACTCGTGAACACTGAAGCTTTCTTT. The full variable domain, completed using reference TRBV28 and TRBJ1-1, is DVKVTQSSRYLVKRTGEKVFLECVQDMDHENMFWYRQDPGLGLRLIYFSYDVKMKEKGDIPEGYSVSREKKERFSLILESASTNQTSMYLCASSLLSTGALVNTEAFFGQGTRLTVV.